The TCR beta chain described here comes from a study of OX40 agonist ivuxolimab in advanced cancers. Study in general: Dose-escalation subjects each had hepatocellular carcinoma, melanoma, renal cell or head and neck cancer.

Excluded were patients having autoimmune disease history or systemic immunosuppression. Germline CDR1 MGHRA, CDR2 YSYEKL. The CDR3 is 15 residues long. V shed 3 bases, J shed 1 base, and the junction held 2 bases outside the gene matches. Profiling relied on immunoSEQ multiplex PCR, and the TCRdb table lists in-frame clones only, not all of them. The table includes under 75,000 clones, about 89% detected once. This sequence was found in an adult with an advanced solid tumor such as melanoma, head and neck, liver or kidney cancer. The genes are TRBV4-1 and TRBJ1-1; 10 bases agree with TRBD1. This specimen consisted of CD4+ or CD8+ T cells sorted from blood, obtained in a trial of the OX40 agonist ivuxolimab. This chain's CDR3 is CASSHRDRGNTEAFF. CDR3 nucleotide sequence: TGCGCCAGCAGCCACCGGGACAGGGGGAACACTGAAGCTTTCTTT.